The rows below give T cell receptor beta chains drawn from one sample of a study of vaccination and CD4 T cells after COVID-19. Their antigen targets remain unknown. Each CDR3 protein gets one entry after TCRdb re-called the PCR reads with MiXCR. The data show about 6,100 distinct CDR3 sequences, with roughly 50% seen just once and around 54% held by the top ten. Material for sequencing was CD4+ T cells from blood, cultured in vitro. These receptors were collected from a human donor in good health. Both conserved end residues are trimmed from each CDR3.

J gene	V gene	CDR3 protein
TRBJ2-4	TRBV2	ASSEAETGLAKNIQY
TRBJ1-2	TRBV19	ASSPGQGYGYT
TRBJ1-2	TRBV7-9	ASSLYKTDSLSNYGYT
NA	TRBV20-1	SARGSSETQY
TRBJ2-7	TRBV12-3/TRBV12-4	ASSLANEQY
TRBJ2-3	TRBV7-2	ASNPWAADTQY
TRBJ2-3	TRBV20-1	SARDYSRTDTQY
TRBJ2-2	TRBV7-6	ASSLGVGGELF
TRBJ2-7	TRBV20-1	SAPDRSYEQY
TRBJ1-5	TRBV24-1	ARGGTSNQPQH
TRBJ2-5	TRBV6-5	ASSFSRGTKETQY
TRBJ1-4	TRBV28	ASSDRGEKLF
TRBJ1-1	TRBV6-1	ASSPQTALNTEAF
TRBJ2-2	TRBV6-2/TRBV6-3	ASRGTANTGELF
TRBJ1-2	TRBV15	ATSKGRRQRGNDYGYT
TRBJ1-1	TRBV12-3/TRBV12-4	ASSYTGSRHTEAF
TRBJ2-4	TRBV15	ATSHGQGAAKNIQY
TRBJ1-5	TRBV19	ASSALTGVNQPQH
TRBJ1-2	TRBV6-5	ASSSRRQADGRGYGYT
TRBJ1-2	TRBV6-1	ASSVKSGGLSYGYT